The rows below give T cell receptor beta chains drawn from one sample of a study of blood T cell repertoires in COVID-19. Libraries were prepared by immunoSEQ multiplex PCR; TCRdb keeps only in-frame clonotypes and omits some of them. The sample has about 120,000 clones, more than 60% seen once. Input material: peripheral blood. These TCRs come from a man over 45 with acute or convalescent COVID-19. The CDR3 runs from the conserved cysteine through the conserved F or W. D genes are given only for firm matches.

V: TRBV27; J: TRBJ2-2; D: TRBD2; DNA: TGTGCCAGCAGGAGGGGACTAGCGGGTTCCGGGGAGCTGTTTTTT; CDR3: CASRRGLAGSGELFF
V: TRBV15; J: TRBJ1-6; D: TRBD1; DNA: TGTGCCACCAGCAGAGATTTCGGACAGGAGGAAAACTATAATTCACCCCTCCACTTT; CDR3: CATSRDFGQEENYNSPLHF
V: TRBV2; J: TRBJ2-5; D: NA; DNA: TGTGCCAGCAGCCTACTAGATGCTGAGACCCAGTACTTC; CDR3: CASSLLDAETQYF
V: TRBV7-2; J: TRBJ2-2; D: TRBD1; DNA: TGTGCCAGCAGCTTCGGCCCCCGGGACAGGGAATACACCGGGGAGCTGTTTTTT; CDR3: CASSFGPRDREYTGELFF
V: TRBV4-1; J: TRBJ2-7; D: NA; DNA: TGCGCCAGCAGCCAACCTACAGGGTCGCAGTCCTACGAGCAGTACTTC; CDR3: CASSQPTGSQSYEQYF
V: TRBV18; J: TRBJ2-5; D: NA; DNA: TGTGCCAGCTCACGAGAGGGTTGGGAGACCCAGTACTTC; CDR3: CASSREGWETQYF
V: TRBV10-3; J: TRBJ1-3; D: TRBD1; DNA: TGTGCCATCAGTGAGCCGACAGGGGTTGCTGGAAACACCATATATTTT; CDR3: CAISEPTGVAGNTIYF
V: TRBV18; J: TRBJ1-1; D: TRBD1; DNA: TGTGCCAGCTCACCAGGGACAGGCCTAGGGTCTCAAGAAGCTTTCTTT; CDR3: CASSPGTGLGSQEAFF
V: TRBV5-1; J: TRBJ1-4; D: TRBD1; DNA: TGCGCCAGCAGCTTGGTGCCGGGACAGAATGAAAAACTGTTTTTT; CDR3: CASSLVPGQNEKLFF
V: TRBV10-2; J: TRBJ1-4; D: NA; DNA: TGCGCCAGCCTTCAGGGGTGGGGAGAAAAACTGTTTTTT; CDR3: CASLQGWGEKLFF